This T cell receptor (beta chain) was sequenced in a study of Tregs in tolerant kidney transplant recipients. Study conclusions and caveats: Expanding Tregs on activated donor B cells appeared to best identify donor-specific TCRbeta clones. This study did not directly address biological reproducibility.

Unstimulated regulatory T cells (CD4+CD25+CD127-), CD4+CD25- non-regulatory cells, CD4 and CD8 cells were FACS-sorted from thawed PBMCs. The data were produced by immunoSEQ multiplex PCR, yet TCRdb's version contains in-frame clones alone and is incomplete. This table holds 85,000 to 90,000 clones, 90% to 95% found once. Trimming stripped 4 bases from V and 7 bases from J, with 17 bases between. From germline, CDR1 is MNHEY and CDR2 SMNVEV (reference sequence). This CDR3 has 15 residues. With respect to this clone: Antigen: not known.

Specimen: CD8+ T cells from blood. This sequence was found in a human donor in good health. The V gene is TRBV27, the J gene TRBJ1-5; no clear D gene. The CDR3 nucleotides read TGTGCCAGCAGTTCCTTCGACGGTAATGGGCAGCCCCAGCATTTT. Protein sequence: CASSSFDGNGQPQHF.